This T cell receptor (beta chain) was profiled in a study of blood T cell repertoires in COVID-19. CDR1 is ENHRY and CDR2 is SYGVKD in the germline V gene. This CDR3 contains 15 residues. J was trimmed by 5 bases and V by 5 bases; bases with no gene match: 6. In this sample, this clone turned up many times. Produced via immunoSEQ multiplex PCR; TCRdb's table is partial and in-frame only. The profile covers 200,000 to 300,000 clones, with over 80% appearing a single time and roughly 5.5% taken by the ten largest. The sequence came from a human donor in a cohort sampled during active COVID-19. V is TRBV10-3 and J is TRBJ1-4; 9 bases agree with TRBD1. Sequencing was carried out using peripheral blood. This chain's CDR3 is CAISNAGTGNEKLFF. CDR3 sequence (DNA): TGTGCCATCAGTAATGCCGGGACAGGGAATGAAAAACTGTTTTTT.